This T cell receptor beta chain was identified during a study of T-cell memory formation after mild COVID-19. Notes on the study in general: Some clones that responded were present in memory (sampled pre-infection), which suggests cross-reactive memory joined. Clones that shrank (day 15 to 85) were balanced CD4/CD8, whereas later expanders leaned CD4+.

Trimming took off 5 bases at V and 0 bases at J, with 14 bases between the two ends. CDR1 and CDR2 (germline): LGHDT, YNNKEL (reference sequence). CDR3 length: 16 residues. This clonotype appeared many times. Its cognate antigen is unknown. 5'RACE, which relied on constant-segment primers, yielded TCR alpha and TCR beta cDNA libraries carrying sample barcodes and UMIs. TCRdb re-analysed the 5' RACE reads in MiXCR, keeping a single row per CDR3 protein. Of around 300,000 distinct CDR3 sequences listed, 8% to 9% were seen once; the top ten hold about 20%. The V call is TRBV3-1, the J call TRBJ2-4; D possibly corresponds to TRBD1 (6 bases). The TCR was taken from a man between 18 and 35 years old who had mild COVID-19 (a few samples of this study predate the infection). Cell type and time point are not known. The material sequenced was PBMCs or a T cell subset sorted from them (not recorded which). In nucleotides, the CDR3 is TGTGCCAGCAGCTCCAGACAACAGGGAGCCAAAAACATTCAGTACTTC. As protein: CASSSRQQGAKNIQYF.